Below are 16 T cell receptor beta chains sequenced from a single sample in a study of blood T cells in healthy people across ages. A second PCR, run for roughly 7 to 12 cycles, used a sample-barcoded 5' primer plus a J-beta primer mix. Using its own MiXCR run on the 5' RACE reads, TCRdb lists one record per CDR3 protein. Of about 970,000 distinct CDR3 sequences in the sample, roughly 51% were seen once. The sequenced sample consisted of blood. Source of these receptors: a woman aged 55-69 years in good health.

V is TRBV29-1 and J is TRBJ2-5; either TRBD1 or TRBD2 may supply D (6 bases each). The end of the DNA fits TRBJ2-7 better, so the J call may be wrong. This CDR3 region has 12 residues. The germline V gene encodes CDR1 SQVTM and CDR2 ANQGSEA. The CDR3 protein is CSVERGVDEQYF. CDR3 DNA: TGCAGCGTTGAAAGGGGGGTGGACGAGCAGTACTTC.

The sample holds a few counts of this clonotype. The chain combines TRBV14 with TRBJ2-7; 11 bases agree with TRBD2. The CDR3 length is 14 residues. Germline CDR1 is SGHDN and CDR2 is FVKESK. V lost 5 bases to trimming and J lost 4 bases; unmatched junction nucleotides: 4. CDR3 in amino acids: CASSYSGRGYEQYF. CDR3 bases: TGTGCCAGCAGCTATAGCGGGAGGGGGTACGAGCAGTACTTC.

The chain uses TRBV7-2 and TRBJ2-7; a possible D gene is TRBD1 (6 bases). V lost 5 bases to trimming and J lost 3 bases, with 17 bases between them. Germline V CDR1 and CDR2: SGHTA, FQGNSA. This CDR3 region has 15 residues. For the CDR3, the DNA is TGTGCCAGCAGCCAGAGGACAGTACCCTACTACGAGCAGTACTTC. It yields the protein CASSQRTVPYYEQYF. Based on the CDR3 plus reference TRBV7-2 and TRBJ2-7, the full variable domain is GAGVSQSPSNKVTEKGKDVELRCDPISGHTALYWYRQSLGQGLEFLIYFQGNSAPDKSGLPSDRFSAERTGGSVSTLTIQRTQQEDSAVYLCASSQRTVPYYEQYFGPGTRLTVT.

In its sample, this clonotype was seen a few times. The chain employs TRBV4-1 and TRBJ2-1, with 8 bases that match TRBD2. In germline, CDR1 is MGHRA, CDR2 YSYEKL. This CDR3 is 15 amino acids long. Trimming took 1 base from V and 7 from J; bases not matched to a gene: 6. The CDR3 spells CASSQVAGGGNEQFF. In nucleotides, the CDR3 is TGCGCCAGCAGCCAAGTGGCGGGAGGAGGGAATGAGCAGTTCTTC.

V and J are TRBV20-1 and TRBJ2-3; D gene ambiguous. V lost 1 base and J lost 1, with 9 bases in between. Germline loops: CDR1 DFQATT, CDR2 SNEGSKA (reference sequence). This CDR3 has 14 residues. This CDR3 is CSARAPIGTDTQYF. In DNA, the CDR3 is TGCAGTGCTAGAGCCCCGATAGGCACAGATACGCAGTATTTT.

This clonotype was seen more than once but under ten times. The V and J genes are TRBV12-3 or TRBV12-4 and TRBJ2-7, with TRBD1 identical over 9 bases. The J call is uncertain, as TRBJ2-4 better fits the DNA end. This CDR3 spans 13 amino acids. The CDR3 coding sequence is TGTGCCAGCAGTTTAAGGGACAGGGACATTCAGTACTTC. This sequence encodes CASSLRDRDIQYF.

The chain uses TRBV28 and TRBJ1-2; D perhaps matches TRBD1 (5 bases). The CDR3 loop spans 15 amino acids. V gave up 3 bases and J gave up 4 bases, with 15 bases separating them. Germline assignment: CDR1 MDHEN and CDR2 SYDVKM. For the CDR3, the DNA is TGTGCCAGCAGTTTGGGGCAGGAGGGGAGCTATGGCTACACCTTC. Translating gives CASSLGQEGSYGYTF.

The chain has TRBV11-2 and TRBJ1-1; D not resolved. CDR3 size: 15 residues. The ends were cut back, 1 base at V and 0 bases at J, with 9 bases in the middle. The germline CDR1 and CDR2 sequences are SGHAT and FQNNGV. In DNA form, the CDR3 reads TGTGCCAGCAGCTTAGGGGCCGCTCTGAACACTGAAGCTTTCTTT. This encodes CASSLGAALNTEAFF.

This clonotype was seen more than once but under ten times. In nucleotides, the CDR3 is TGCAGTGCTACGCTTCGGATTGATGAGCAGTTCTTC. The encoded protein is CSATLRIDEQFF. The chain recombines TRBV20-1 with TRBJ2-1; D is undetermined. The CDR3 contains 12 residues. Looked up from germline, CDR1 is DFQATT and CDR2 is SNEGSKA (reference sequence). Trimming took off 4 bases at V and 8 bases at J, with 12 bases between the two ends.

The sample holds one count of this clonotype. The rearrangement joins TRBV15 to TRBJ2-7, with 9 bases aligning to TRBD2. The trim removed 0 bases at V and 5 bases at J, leaving 14 bases unmatched. The CDR3 is 18 amino acids. CDR1 LNHNV and CDR2 YYDKDF come from the germline V gene (reference sequence). Here the CDR3 reads CATSRDGGGRVLSDEQYF. For the CDR3, the DNA is TGTGCCACCAGCAGAGATGGAGGCGGGAGGGTGTTGTCTGACGAGCAGTACTTC.

The rearrangement links TRBV29-1 to TRBJ2-1; 9 bases are shared with TRBD2. The junction had 5 bases not matched to a gene; V was cut back by 2 bases and J by 0 bases. Germline V gives CDR1 SQVTM, CDR2 ANQGSEA. The CDR3 totals 16 residues. This CDR3 reads CSVEPREGTSYNEQFF. The DNA of the CDR3 is TGCAGCGTTGAACCGCGGGAGGGGACCTCCTACAATGAGCAGTTCTTC.

About this clonotype: A much larger clonotype is one base distant, so this may be a read error. CDR3 sequence: CASRQLAGLYNEQYF. CDR3 nucleotide sequence: TGTGCCAGCAGACAACTAGCGGGCCTCTACAATGAGCAGTACTTC. The rearrangement joins TRBV6-2 or TRBV6-3 to TRBJ2-5, with 9 bases fitting TRBD2. V lost 6 bases to trimming and J lost 11 bases; unmatched junction nucleotides: 16. The CDR3 runs 15 residues. Germline assignment: CDR1 MNHEY and CDR2 SVGEGT.

The V gene is TRBV29-1, the J gene TRBJ2-5; no reliable D call. This CDR3 has 12 amino acids. The germline CDR1 and CDR2 sequences are SQVTM and ANQGSEA. V was clipped by 4 bases and J by 1 base, with 7 bases between them. The CDR3 region is CSVGRVQETQYF. CDR3 DNA: TGCAGCGTTGGACGAGTCCAAGAGACCCAGTACTTC.

The genes are TRBV28 and TRBJ1-2; tentatively, D is TRBD1 (6 bases). Trimming took 6 bases from V and 5 from J, leaving 22 bases between them. The CDR3 is 16 amino acids. The germline CDR1 and CDR2 sequences are MDHEN and SYDVKM. This CDR3 is CASRREGGALRYGYTF. CDR3 sequence (DNA): TGTGCCAGCAGGAGGGAAGGGGGGGCGCTACGATATGGCTACACCTTC.

About this clonotype: One junction end disagrees with the germline gene, perhaps due to a read error. The rearrangement joins TRBV25-1 to TRBJ2-1, with 11 nucleotides matching TRBD1. The CDR3 length is 15 residues. Germline CDR1 MGHDK, CDR2 SYGVNS. CDR3 bases: TGTGCCAGCAGTGACCGGGACAGGGGGGACAATGAGCGGTTCTTC. Its protein product is CASSDRDRGDNERFF.

The V gene is TRBV18, the J gene TRBJ1-1; TRBD1 is a possible D gene (5 bases). The CDR3 consists of 13 residues. CDR1 and CDR2 from the germline V gene are KGHSH and LQKENI. The V end was cut by 6 bases, the J end by 3 bases, with 11 bases between. CDR3 in DNA: TGTGCCAGCTCGCTAGGGGAAGACACTGAAGCTTTCTTT. Amino acids: CASSLGEDTEAFF.